The T cell receptor (beta chain) under discussion was sequenced for a study of OX40 agonist ivuxolimab in advanced cancers. Across the study: While on treatment, patients had intravenous ivuxolimab at 0.01 to 10 mg/kg every 2 weeks. Study observations and caveats: There were also nonresponders showing low normalized T-cell clonal expansion. On average, CD8+ T cells showed a greater number of expanded clones than CD4+.

If patients had autoimmune disease history or systemic immunosuppression, they were excluded. Turning to this clone: The antigen is undetermined.

Some clones are missing from TCRdb's copy, which holds only in-frame ones; the method was immunoSEQ multiplex PCR. The sample lists some 97,000 clones, roughly 90% occurring once. The specimen was CD4+ or CD8+ T cells sorted from blood, collected in a trial of the OX40 agonist ivuxolimab. The origin of this receptor is an adult with an advanced solid tumor such as melanoma, head and neck, liver or kidney cancer.

The CDR3 DNA is TGTGCCAGTAAAGGGCGAGCGGGGCCCACAGATACGCAGTATTTT. It codes for CASKGRAGPTDTQYF. The chain has TRBV19 and TRBJ2-3; 7 positions match TRBD2. Trimming took 7 bases from V and 2 from J; bases not matched to a gene: 9. Germline V gene sequence: CDR1 LNHDA, CDR2 SQIVND (reference sequence). This CDR3 contains 15 residues.